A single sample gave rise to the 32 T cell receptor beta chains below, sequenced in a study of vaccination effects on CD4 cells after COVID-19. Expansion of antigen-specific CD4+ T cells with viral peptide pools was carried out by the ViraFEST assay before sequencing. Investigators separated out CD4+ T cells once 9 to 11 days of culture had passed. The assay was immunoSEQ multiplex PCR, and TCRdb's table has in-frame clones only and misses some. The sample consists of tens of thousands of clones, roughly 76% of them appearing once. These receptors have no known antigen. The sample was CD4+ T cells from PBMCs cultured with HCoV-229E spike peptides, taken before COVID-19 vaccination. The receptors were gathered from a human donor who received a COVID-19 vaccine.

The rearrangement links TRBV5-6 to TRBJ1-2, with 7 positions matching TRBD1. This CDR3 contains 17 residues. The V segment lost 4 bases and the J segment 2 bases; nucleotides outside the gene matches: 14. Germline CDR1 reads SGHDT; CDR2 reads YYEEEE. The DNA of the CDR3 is TGTGCCAGCAGCCCCCAAAGAGCGTTCAGGGGGAACTATGGCTACACCTTC. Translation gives CASSPQRAFRGNYGYTF.

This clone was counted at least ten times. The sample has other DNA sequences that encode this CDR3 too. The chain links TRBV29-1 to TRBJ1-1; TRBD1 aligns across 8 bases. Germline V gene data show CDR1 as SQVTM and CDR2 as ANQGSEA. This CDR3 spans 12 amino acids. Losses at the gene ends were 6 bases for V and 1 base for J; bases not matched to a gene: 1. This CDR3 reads CSVDRGNTEAFF. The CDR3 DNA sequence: TGCAGCGTAGACAGGGGGAACACTGAAGCTTTCTTT.

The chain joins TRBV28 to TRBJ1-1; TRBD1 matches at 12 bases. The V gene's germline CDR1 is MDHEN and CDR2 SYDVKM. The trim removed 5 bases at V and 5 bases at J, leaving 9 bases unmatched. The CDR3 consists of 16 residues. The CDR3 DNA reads TGTGCCAGCAGTCCGTCTAAGGGACAGGGGGCGACTGAAGCTTTCTTT. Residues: CASSPSKGQGATEAFF. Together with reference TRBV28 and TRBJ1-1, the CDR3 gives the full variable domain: DVKVTQSSRYLVKRTGEKVFLECVQDMDHENMFWYRQDPGLGLRLIYFSYDVKMKEKGDIPEGYSVSREKKERFSLILESASTNQTSMYLCASSPSKGQGATEAFFGQGTRLTVV.

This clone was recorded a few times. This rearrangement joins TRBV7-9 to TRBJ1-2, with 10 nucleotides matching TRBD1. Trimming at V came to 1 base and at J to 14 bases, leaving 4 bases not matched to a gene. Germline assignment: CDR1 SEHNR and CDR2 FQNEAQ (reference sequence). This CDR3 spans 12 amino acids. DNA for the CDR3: TGTGCCAGCAGCTTAGAGTGGACAGGGGGGACCTTC. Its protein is CASSLEWTGGTF.

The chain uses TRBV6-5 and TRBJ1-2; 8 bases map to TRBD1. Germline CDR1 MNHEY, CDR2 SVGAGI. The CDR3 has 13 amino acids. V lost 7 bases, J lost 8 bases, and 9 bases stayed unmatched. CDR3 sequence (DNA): TGTGCCAGCATAGAGGACAGGGTTGGGGGCTACACCTTC. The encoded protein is CASIEDRVGGYTF.

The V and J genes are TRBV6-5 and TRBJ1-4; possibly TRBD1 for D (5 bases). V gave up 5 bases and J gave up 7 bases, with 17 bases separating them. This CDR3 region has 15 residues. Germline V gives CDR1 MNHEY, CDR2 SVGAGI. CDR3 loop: CASSLDGPRGEKLFF. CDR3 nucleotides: TGTGCCAGCAGTCTGGACGGCCCGAGGGGTGAAAAACTGTTTTTT.

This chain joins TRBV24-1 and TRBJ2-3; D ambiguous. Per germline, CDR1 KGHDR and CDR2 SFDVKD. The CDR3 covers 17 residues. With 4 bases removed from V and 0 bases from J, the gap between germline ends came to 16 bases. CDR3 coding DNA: TGTGCCACCAGTGACCCTAAGGGCAGCATTAGCACAGATACGCAGTATTTT. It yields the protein CATSDPKGSISTDTQYF.

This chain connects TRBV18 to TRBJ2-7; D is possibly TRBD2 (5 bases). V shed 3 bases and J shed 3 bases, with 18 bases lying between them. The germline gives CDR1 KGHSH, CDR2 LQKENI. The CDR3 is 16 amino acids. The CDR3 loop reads CASSPRGGGLLYEQYV. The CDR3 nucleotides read TGTGCCAGCTCACCTCGCGGAGGAGGATTACTCTACGAGCAGTACGTC.

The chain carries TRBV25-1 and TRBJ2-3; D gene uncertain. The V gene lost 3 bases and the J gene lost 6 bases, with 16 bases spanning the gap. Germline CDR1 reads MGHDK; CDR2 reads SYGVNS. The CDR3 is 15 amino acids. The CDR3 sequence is CASSDAVGIGDTQYF. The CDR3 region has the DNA TGTGCCAGCAGTGATGCGGTAGGAATTGGGGATACGCAGTATTTT.

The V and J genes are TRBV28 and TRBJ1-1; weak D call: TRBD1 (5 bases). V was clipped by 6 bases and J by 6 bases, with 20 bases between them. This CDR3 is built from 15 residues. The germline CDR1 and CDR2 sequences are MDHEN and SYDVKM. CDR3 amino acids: CASRPPGGGGPEAFF. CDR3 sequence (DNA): TGTGCCAGCAGACCACCCGGCGGGGGGGGACCTGAAGCTTTCTTT.

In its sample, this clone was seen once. The CDR3 region is CASSFSVPPGETQYF. CDR3 DNA sequence: TGCGCCAGCAGCTTTTCGGTCCCACCCGGGGAGACCCAGTACTTC. The chain is built from TRBV5-1 and TRBJ2-5, with D unclear. V shed 2 bases and J shed 5 bases, with 16 bases lying between them. CDR1 is SGHRS, CDR2 YFSETQ, per germline. The CDR3 contains 15 residues.

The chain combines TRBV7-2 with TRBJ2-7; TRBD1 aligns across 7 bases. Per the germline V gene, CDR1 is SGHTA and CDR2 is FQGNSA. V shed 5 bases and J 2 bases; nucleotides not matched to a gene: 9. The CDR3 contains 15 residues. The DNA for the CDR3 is TGTGCCAGCAGCCTACAGGGGACGGTAACCTACGAGCAGTACGTC. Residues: CASSLQGTVTYEQYV.

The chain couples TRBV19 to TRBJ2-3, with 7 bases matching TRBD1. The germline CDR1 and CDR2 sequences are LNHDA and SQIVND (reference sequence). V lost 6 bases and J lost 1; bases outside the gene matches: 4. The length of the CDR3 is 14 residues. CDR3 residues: CASRTTGGTDTQYF. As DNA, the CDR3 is TGTGCCAGTAGGACCACAGGGGGCACAGATACGCAGTATTTT.

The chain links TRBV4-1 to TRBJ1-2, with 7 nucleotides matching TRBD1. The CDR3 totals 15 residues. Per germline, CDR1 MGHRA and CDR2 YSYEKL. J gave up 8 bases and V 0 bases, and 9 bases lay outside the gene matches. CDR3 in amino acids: CASSQEMAGGWGYTF. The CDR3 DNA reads TGCGCCAGCAGCCAAGAAATGGCAGGGGGTTGGGGCTACACCTTC.

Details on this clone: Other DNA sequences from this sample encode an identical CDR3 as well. CDR3 in DNA: TGTGCCAGCTCACCGGGGGGCTACGAGCAGTACGTC. This translates into CASSPGGYEQYV. The genes are TRBV18 and TRBJ2-7; possible D gene TRBD2, 6 bases. Trimming took 3 bases from V and 3 from J, leaving 6 bases between them. This CDR3 region has 12 residues. Looked up from germline, CDR1 is KGHSH and CDR2 is LQKENI.

The CDR3 is CASSLDPYSPLHF. The CDR3 DNA reads as TGTGCCAGCAGCTTGGACCCTTATTCACCCCTCCACTTT. This sequence joins TRBV5-6 and TRBJ1-6; D is ambiguous. Trimming took off 0 bases at V and 8 bases at J, with 6 bases between the two ends. This CDR3 is 13 amino acids long. The germline V gene encodes CDR1 SGHDT and CDR2 YYEEEE.

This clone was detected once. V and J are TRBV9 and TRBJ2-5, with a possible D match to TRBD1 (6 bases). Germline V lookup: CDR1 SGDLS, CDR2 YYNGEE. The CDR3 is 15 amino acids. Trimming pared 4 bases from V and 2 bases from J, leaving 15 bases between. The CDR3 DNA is TGTGCCAGCAGCTCCAACAGGGTTTCTCAAGAGACCCAGTACTTC. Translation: CASSSNRVSQETQYF.

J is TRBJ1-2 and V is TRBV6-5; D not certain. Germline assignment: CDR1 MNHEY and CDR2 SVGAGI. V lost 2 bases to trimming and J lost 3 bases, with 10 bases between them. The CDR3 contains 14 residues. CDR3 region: CASSYGVTHYGYTF. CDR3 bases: TGTGCCAGCAGTTACGGGGTTACACACTATGGCTACACCTTC.

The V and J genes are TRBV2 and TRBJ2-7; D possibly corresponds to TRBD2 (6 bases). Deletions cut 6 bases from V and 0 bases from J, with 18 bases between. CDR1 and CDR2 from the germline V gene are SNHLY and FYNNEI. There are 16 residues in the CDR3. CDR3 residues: CASRYSGTASSYEQYV. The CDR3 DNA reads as TGTGCCAGCAGATACTCCGGGACTGCGAGCTCCTACGAGCAGTACGTC.

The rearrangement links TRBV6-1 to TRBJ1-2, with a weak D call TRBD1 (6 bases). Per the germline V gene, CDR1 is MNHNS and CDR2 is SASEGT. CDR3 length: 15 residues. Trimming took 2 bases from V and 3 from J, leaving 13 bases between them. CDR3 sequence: CASSESAGQHYGYTF. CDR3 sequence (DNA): TGTGCCAGCAGTGAATCGGCCGGACAGCACTATGGCTACACCTTC.

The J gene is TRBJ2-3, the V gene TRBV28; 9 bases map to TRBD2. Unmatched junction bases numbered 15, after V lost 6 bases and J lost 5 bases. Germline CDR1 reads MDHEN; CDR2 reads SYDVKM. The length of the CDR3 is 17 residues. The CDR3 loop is CASRRGRGGGGRDTQYF. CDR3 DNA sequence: TGTGCCAGCAGGCGGGGTCGCGGCGGGGGGGGCAGAGATACGCAGTATTTT.

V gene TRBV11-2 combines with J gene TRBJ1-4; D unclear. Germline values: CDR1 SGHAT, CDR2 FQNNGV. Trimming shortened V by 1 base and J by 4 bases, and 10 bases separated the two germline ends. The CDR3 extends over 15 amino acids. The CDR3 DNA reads TGTGCCAGCAGCTTAGTGAGAGGGTTTAATGAAAAACTGTTTTTT. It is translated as CASSLVRGFNEKLFF.

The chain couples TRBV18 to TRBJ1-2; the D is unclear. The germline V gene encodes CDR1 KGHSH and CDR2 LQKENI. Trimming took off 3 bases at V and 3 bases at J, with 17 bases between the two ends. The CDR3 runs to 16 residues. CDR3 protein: CASSPITKGSYYGYTF. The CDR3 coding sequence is TGTGCCAGCTCACCCATCACGAAGGGATCTTACTATGGCTACACCTTC.

The CDR3 spells CASTRGFGNTIYF. For the CDR3, the DNA is TGTGCCTCAACTCGGGGTTTTGGAAACACCATATATTTT. The J gene is TRBJ1-3, the V gene TRBV19; D remains ambiguous. The V gene's germline CDR1 is LNHDA and CDR2 SQIVND (reference sequence). V lost 11 bases and J 3 bases, leaving 14 bases between the germline ends. CDR3 size: 13 residues.

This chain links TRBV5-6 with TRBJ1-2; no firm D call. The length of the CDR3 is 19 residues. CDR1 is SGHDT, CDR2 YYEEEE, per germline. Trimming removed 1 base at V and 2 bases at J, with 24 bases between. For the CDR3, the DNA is TGTGCCAGCAGCTTGCTTGGTAGTGGCAGGTGTCAACCAAACTATGGCTACACCTTC. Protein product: CASSLLGSGRCQPNYGYTF.

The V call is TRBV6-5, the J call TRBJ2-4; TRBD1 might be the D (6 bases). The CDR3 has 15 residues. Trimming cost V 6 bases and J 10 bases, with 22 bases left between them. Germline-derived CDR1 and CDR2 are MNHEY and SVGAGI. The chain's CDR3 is CASSVDRMDPTIQYF. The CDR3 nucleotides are TGTGCCAGCAGCGTAGACAGGATGGACCCCACTATTCAGTACTTC.

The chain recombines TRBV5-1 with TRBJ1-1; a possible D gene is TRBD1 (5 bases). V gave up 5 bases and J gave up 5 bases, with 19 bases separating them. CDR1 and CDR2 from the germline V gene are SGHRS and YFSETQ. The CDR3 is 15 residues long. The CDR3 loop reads CASSHGDRMETEAFF. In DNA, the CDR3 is TGCGCCAGCAGTCATGGGGACCGAATGGAAACTGAAGCTTTCTTT.

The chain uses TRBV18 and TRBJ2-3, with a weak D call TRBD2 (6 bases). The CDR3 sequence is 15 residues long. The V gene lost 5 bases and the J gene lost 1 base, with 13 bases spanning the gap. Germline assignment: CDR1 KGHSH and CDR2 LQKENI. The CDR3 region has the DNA TGTGCCAGCTCAGACGGGGGACCACGCACAGATACGCAGTATTTT. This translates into CASSDGGPRTDTQYF.

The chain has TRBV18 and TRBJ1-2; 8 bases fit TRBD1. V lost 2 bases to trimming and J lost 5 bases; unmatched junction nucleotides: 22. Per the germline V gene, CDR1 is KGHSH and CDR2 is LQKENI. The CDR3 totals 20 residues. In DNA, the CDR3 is TGTGCCAGCTCACCAGGGCAGGACAGGGCACAAACTATGAATTCATATGGCTACACCTTC. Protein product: CASSPGQDRAQTMNSYGYTF.

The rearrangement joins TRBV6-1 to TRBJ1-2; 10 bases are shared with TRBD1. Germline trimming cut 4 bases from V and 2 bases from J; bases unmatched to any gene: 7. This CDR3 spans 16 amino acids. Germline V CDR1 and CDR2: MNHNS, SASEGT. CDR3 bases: TGTGCCAGCAGTGGTCCCGGGACAGGGGCGAACTATGGCTACACCTTC. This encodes CASSGPGTGANYGYTF.

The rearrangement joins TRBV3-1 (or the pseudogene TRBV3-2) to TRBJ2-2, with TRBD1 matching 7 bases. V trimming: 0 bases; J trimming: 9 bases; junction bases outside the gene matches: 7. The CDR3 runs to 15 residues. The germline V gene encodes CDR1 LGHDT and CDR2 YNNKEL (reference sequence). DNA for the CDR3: TGTGCCAGCAGCCAAGATCTTAGGGGGCATAGGGAGCTGTTTTTT. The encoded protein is CASSQDLRGHRELFF.

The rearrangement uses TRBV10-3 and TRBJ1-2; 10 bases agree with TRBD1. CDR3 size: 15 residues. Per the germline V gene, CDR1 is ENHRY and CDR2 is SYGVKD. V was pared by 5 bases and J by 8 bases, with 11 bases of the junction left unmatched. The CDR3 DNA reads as TGTGCCATCAGTAAGACAGGGGGCGCGAATGAAGGCTACACCTTC. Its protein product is CAISKTGGANEGYTF.